This T cell receptor (beta chain) was recorded in a study of T cell responses to AZD1222 COVID-19 vaccine. About the study: Analysis merged second doses at about 4 or about 12 weeks.

Method: immunoSEQ multiplex PCR; TCRdb's copy keeps in-frame clones and lacks some. The sample lists approximately 110,000 clones; 85% to 90% were seen once. The CDR3 runs 13 residues. Germline CDR1 and CDR2: SGDLS and YYNGEE. Trimming took 0 bases from V and 4 from J, leaving 5 bases between them. General study points: Only six AZD1222 recipients tested seropositive at baseline. The sample set comprised mostly white British donors with more females, and clonal diversity was possibly underestimated. Distributed over spike, vaccine-associated CD4 TCRs predominated at 160-218 and 743-854.

Remarks on this clone: Its antigen remains unidentified.

The gene calls are TRBV9 and TRBJ1-5; D unresolved. The sample consisted of peripheral blood, taken on day 0 of AZD1222 vaccination. The clonotype originates from an adult in good health. The chain's CDR3 is CASSVAGNQPQHF. The CDR3 region has the DNA TGTGCCAGCAGCGTAGCGGGGAATCAGCCCCAGCATTTT.